This TCR beta chain is drawn from a study of blood T cell repertoires in COVID-19. On the study more broadly: Samples of COVID-19 (acute and convalescent) were obtained from the United States, Italy and Spain. From T cells, B-cell-depleted T cells, or PBMCs came the material, which was cDNA or gDNA.

Germline assignment: CDR1 SEHNR and CDR2 FQNEAQ (reference sequence). With 5 bases clipped from V and 4 bases from J, the junction kept 5 bases outside the gene matches. CDR3 length: 14 residues. Original processing methods: Amplification from reference gene primers served as the basis for estimated nucleated cell counts. Profiled with immunoSEQ multiplex PCR; TCRdb holds only in-frame clones, not every one. From that table come the V and J calls and clone size; the DNA was used to work out D and trimming. The data contain 150,000 to 250,000 clones, around 95% of them singletons. Seattle enrolled patients during active infection and tracked them longitudinally.

The chain combines TRBV7-9 with TRBJ2-7; 10 bases match TRBD2. This sequence was found in a man younger than 45 with COVID-19, enrolled during active disease. Input material: peripheral blood. CDR3 sequence reads: CASSPSGGHYEQYF. The CDR3 DNA follows: TGTGCCAGCAGCCCTAGCGGGGGTCATTACGAGCAGTACTTC.